Sequencing of this T cell receptor beta chain was carried out in a study of blood T cells in healthy people across ages. The authors ran a second PCR of 7 to 11 cycles using a sample-barcoded 5' primer and a J-beta primer mix. TCRdb called the 5' RACE reads again in MiXCR, with one record for every CDR3 protein. The data hold about 800,000 distinct CDR3 sequences, with roughly 60% observed a single time. The clonotype comes from a man younger than 40 in good health. What was sequenced was blood.

CDR3 region: CSVGEAGSSYNEQFF. In nucleotides, the CDR3 is TGCAGCGTTGGGGAAGCAGGGAGCTCCTACAATGAGCAGTTCTTC. The chain uses TRBV29-1 and TRBJ2-1; D is tentatively TRBD1 or TRBD2 (5 bases each). The germline V and J ends were trimmed by 4 bases and 0 bases, with 13 bases remaining between them. This CDR3 is 15 amino acids long. Per germline, CDR1 SQVTM and CDR2 ANQGSEA.